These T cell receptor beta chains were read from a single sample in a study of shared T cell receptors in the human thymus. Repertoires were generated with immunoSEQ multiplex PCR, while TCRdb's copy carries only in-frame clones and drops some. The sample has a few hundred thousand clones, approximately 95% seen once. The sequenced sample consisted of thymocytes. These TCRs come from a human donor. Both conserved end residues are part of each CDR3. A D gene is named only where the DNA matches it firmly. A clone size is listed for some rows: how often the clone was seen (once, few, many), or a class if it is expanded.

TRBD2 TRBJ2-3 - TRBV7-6 CASSLRPLLAEASTDTQYF TGTGCCAGCAGCTTACGGCCCCTACTAGCGGAAGCTAGCACAGATACGCAGTATTTT
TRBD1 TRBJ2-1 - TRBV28 CASSLAPGTGDEQFF TGTGCCAGCAGTTTAGCCCCCGGGACAGGGGATGAGCAGTTCTTC
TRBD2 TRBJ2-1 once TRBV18 CASSAQTSGPYNEQFF TGTGCCAGCTCAGCCCAGACTAGCGGGCCATACAATGAGCAGTTCTTC
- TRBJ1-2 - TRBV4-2 CASSQSQGGQLYGYTF TGTGCCAGCAGCCAAAGCCAGGGCGGACAACTCTATGGCTACACCTTC
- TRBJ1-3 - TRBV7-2 CASSPRRGAEAGNTIYF TGTGCCAGCAGCCCCCGGCGGGGGGCGGAGGCTGGAAACACCATATATTTT
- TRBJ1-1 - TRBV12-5 CASAHTREDILAFF TGTGCTAGTGCCCACACGAGAGAGGACATTTTGGCTTTCTTT
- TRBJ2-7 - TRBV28 CASSLKSGQYF TGTGCCAGCAGTTTAAAGTCAGGGCAGTACTTC
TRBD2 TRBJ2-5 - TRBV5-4 CASSLEGGTSGRTNGETQYF TGTGCCAGCAGCTTGGAGGGGGGGACTAGCGGGAGAACCAATGGGGAGACCCAGTACTTC
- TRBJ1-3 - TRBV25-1 CASSPYRGRPSGNTIYF TGTGCCAGCAGTCCCTATCGGGGACGGCCCTCTGGAAACACCATATATTTT
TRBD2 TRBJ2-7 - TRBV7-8 CASSLTRLAGANEQYF TGTGCCAGCAGCTTAACCCGACTAGCGGGAGCGAACGAGCAGTACTTC
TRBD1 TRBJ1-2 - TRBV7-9 CASSSRDRRNYGYTF TGTGCCAGCAGCTCCCGGGACAGGAGGAACTATGGCTACACCTTC
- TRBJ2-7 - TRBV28 CASSLDSGHNSAGSSYEQYF TGTGCCAGCAGTTTAGATTCGGGACACAACTCTGCAGGCAGCTCCTACGAGCAGTACTTC
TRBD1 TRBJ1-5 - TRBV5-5 CASSPKWTGTGGNQPQHF TGTGCCAGCAGCCCCAAATGGACAGGGACAGGGGGCAATCAGCCCCAGCATTTT
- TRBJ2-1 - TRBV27 CASGRTGPLANEQFF TGTGCCAGTGGGAGAACGGGACCCCTGGCCAATGAGCAGTTCTTC
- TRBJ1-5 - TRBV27 CASSSYMNRPQHF TGTGCCAGCAGTTCCTACATGAATCGGCCCCAGCATTTT
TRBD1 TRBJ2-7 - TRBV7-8 CASSRRDRGLNGLAGVTYEQYF TGTGCCAGCAGCCGCCGGGACAGGGGGCTGAATGGTCTAGCGGGAGTCACCTACGAGCAGTACTTC
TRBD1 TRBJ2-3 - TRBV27 CASSLGQESSTDTQYF TGTGCCAGCAGTCTGGGACAGGAATCTAGCACAGATACGCAGTATTTT
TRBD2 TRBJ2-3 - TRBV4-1 CASSQALAGVPRYF TGCGCCAGCAGCCAAGCCCTAGCGGGAGTCCCTCGGTATTTT
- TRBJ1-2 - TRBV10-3 CAITLHSSPGPDVGGYTF TGTGCCATCACCCTCCACTCTTCCCCGGGACCCGACGTGGGTGGCTACACCTTC
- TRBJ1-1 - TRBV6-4 CASSDRPGTNTEAFF TGTGCCAGCAGTGATCGCCCAGGGACGAACACTGAAGCTTTCTTT
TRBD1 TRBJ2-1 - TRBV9 CASTPGGGNNEQFF TGTGCCAGCACCCCAGGGGGCGGGAACAATGAGCAGTTCTTC
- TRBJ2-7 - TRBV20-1 CSAPLGEQYF TGCAGTGCTCCCTTGGGCGAGCAGTACTTC
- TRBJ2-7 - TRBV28 CASRNRKEGRTYEQYF TGTGCCAGCAGGAACCGGAAAGAAGGACGTACCTACGAGCAGTACTTC
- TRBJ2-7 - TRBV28 CASSGGWGDEQYF TGTGCCAGCAGTGGGGGATGGGGGGACGAGCAGTACTTC
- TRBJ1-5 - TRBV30 CAWSIKVYQPQHF TGTGCCTGGAGTATAAAGGTTTATCAGCCCCAGCATTTT
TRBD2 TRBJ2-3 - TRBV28 CASSTPGLAGGSGTDTQYF TGTGCCAGCAGTACCCCGGGGCTAGCGGGAGGGTCGGGCACAGATACGCAGTATTTT
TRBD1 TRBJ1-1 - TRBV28 CASSFSLYRGAFF TGTGCCAGCAGTTTCAGTCTATACAGGGGAGCTTTCTTT
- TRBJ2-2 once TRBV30 CAWSAGYPWPNTGELFF TGTGCCTGGAGTGCGGGGTACCCTTGGCCTAACACCGGGGAGCTGTTTTTT
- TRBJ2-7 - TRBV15 CATSRSLNVAQYF TGTGCCACCAGCAGGTCTTTGAATGTCGCGCAGTACTTC
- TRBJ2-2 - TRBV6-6 CASTTCQTCTGELFF TGTGCCAGCACCACGTGTCAGACGTGTACCGGGGAGCTGTTTTTT
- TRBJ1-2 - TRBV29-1 CSVEEWDRGLDGYTF TGCAGCGTTGAAGAGTGGGATAGGGGACTCGATGGCTACACCTTC
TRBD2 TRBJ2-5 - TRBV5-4 CASNHWTGGPKTQYF TGTGCCAGCAACCATTGGACGGGAGGGCCAAAGACCCAGTACTTC
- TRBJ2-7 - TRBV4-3 CASSDKAAPFYEQYF TGCGCCAGCAGCGATAAAGCGGCTCCCTTCTACGAGCAGTACTTC
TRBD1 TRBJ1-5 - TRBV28 CASRPAGQASNQPQHF TGTGCCAGCAGACCCGCCGGACAGGCCTCGAATCAGCCCCAGCATTTT
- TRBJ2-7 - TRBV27 CASSFNRGHEQYF TGTGCCAGCAGTTTCAATAGGGGCCACGAGCAGTACTTC
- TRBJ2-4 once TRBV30 CAWSLPVPSKNIQYF TGTGCCTGGAGTCTTCCGGTCCCTTCCAAAAACATTCAGTACTTC
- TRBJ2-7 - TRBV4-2 CASSQDLSHTGLYEQYF TGTGCCAGCAGCCAAGATCTGTCCCATACAGGGCTCTACGAGCAGTACTTC
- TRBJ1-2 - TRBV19 CASSIHLGDLSYGYTF TGTGCCAGTAGTATCCACCTGGGTGACCTCTCCTATGGCTACACCTTC
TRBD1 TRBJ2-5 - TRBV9 CASTPGGARETQYF TGTGCCAGCACCCCAGGGGGCGCGAGGGAGACCCAGTACTTC
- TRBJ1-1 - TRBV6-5 CASSSQGPTEAFF TGTGCCAGCAGTTCACAGGGTCCCACTGAAGCTTTCTTT
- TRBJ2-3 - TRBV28 CASKCTELSADTQYF TGTGCCAGCAAATGTACGGAGCTTAGCGCAGATACGCAGTATTTT
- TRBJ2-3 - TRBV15 CATSRVRFEGTDTQYF TGTGCCACCAGCAGGGTCAGATTCGAGGGCACAGATACGCAGTATTTT
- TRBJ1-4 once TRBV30 CAGMLSPGLGEKLFF TGTGCCGGGATGCTGAGCCCAGGGTTGGGTGAAAAACTGTTTTTT
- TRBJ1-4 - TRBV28 CASSNSHGATNEKLFF TGTGCCAGCAGCAACTCCCACGGGGCCACAAATGAAAAACTGTTTTTT
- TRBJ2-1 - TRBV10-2 CASSETESSYNEQFF TGCGCCAGCAGTGAGACAGAGAGCTCCTACAATGAGCAGTTCTTC
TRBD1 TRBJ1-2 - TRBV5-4 CASSGGQNYGYTF TGTGCCAGCAGCGGGGGACAGAACTATGGCTACACCTTC
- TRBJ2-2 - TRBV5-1 CASSGEGRTGELFF TGCGCCAGCAGCGGCGAAGGTCGAACCGGGGAGCTGTTTTTT
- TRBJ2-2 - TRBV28 CASSLRAGEGPGELFF TGTGCCAGCAGTTTAAGGGCAGGGGAGGGGCCCGGGGAGCTGTTTTTT
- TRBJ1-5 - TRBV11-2 CASSLAGQGSNQPQHF TGTGCCAGCAGCTTAGCCGGGCAGGGAAGCAATCAGCCCCAGCATTTT
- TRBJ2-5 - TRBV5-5 CASSGYSKGETQYF TGTGCCAGCAGCGGGTATAGTAAGGGGGAGACCCAGTACTTC
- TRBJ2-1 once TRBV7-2 CASSSPGRSSYNEQFF TGTGCCAGCAGCTCACCTGGCCGGAGCTCCTACAATGAGCAGTTCTTC
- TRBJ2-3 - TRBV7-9 CASSLEQGRANSTDTQYF TGTGCCAGCAGCTTAGAACAGGGTAGGGCAAACAGCACAGATACGCAGTATTTT
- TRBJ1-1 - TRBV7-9 CASSANEAFF TGTGCCAGCAGCGCGAATGAAGCTTTCTTT
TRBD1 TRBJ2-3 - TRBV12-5 CASGLVKGTGDFADTQYF TGTGCTAGTGGTTTGGTCAAAGGGACAGGGGATTTCGCAGATACGCAGTATTTT
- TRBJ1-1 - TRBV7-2 CASSQPLGSEGRTEAFF TGTGCCAGCAGCCAGCCCTTGGGCAGCGAGGGGAGGACTGAAGCTTTCTTT
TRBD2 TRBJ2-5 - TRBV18 CASSPPGASGRAQETQYF TGTGCCAGCTCACCCCCGGGGGCCAGCGGGAGGGCCCAAGAGACCCAGTACTTC
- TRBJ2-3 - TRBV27 CASSHRTVSTDTQYF TGTGCCAGCAGTCACCGGACAGTAAGCACAGATACGCAGTATTTT
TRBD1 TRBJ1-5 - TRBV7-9 CASSRDRDLRPQHF TGTGCCAGCAGCCGCGACAGGGACTTGAGGCCCCAGCATTTT
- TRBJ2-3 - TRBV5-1 CASSPNTKTDTQYF TGCGCCAGCAGCCCTAATACTAAAACAGATACGCAGTATTTT
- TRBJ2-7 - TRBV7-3 CASSPDAGGGPSEQYF TGTGCCAGCAGCCCTGACGCGGGTGGTGGTCCGAGCGAGCAGTACTTC